Listed here are 11 T cell receptor beta chains from one sample, sequenced in a study of graft-versus-host responses after intestinal transplantation. Intraepithelial and lamina propria lymphocytes were released after the graft tissue was processed. The protocol was immunoSEQ multiplex PCR, while the TCRdb copy is restricted to in-frame clones and leaves out a portion. Found here are just over 8,000 clones, 65% to 70% of them singletons; the top ten hold 8% to 10%. The sequencing here drew on ileum tissue, taken around 460 days after transplant. Source of these receptors: a human patient who received an intestinal transplant, so some T cells may come from the graft donor.

The V call is TRBV4-1, the J call TRBJ1-1; D unclear. The CDR3 sequence is 14 residues long. The V gene lost 4 bases and the J gene lost 5 bases, with 14 bases spanning the gap. The V gene's germline CDR1 is MGHRA and CDR2 YSYEKL. In nucleotides, the CDR3 is TGCGCCAGCAGCCCATTCGGTAGACTGACTGAAGCTTTCTTT. It translates to CASSPFGRLTEAFF.

The chain uses TRBV10-3 and TRBJ1-3, with D uncertain. Per the germline V gene, CDR1 is ENHRY and CDR2 is SYGVKD. This CDR3 has 12 residues. With 6 bases removed from V and 12 bases from J, the gap between germline ends came to 15 bases. CDR3 DNA: TGTGCCATCAGGGATACGGTCGGCGGCATATATTTT. Encoded protein: CAIRDTVGGIYF.

The chain recombines TRBV27 with TRBJ1-5, with TRBD1 as a possible D gene (6 bases). The CDR3 is made up of 13 amino acids. CDR1 is MNHEY and CDR2 is SMNVEV in the germline V gene (reference sequence). V lost 2 bases and J lost 6, with 8 bases in between. The CDR3 DNA follows: TGTGCCAGCAGTTTAGGGGGCCGTCAGCCCCAGCATTTT. Residues: CASSLGGRQPQHF.

The chain links TRBV9 to TRBJ1-1; 9 bases align to TRBD1. Germline V gives CDR1 SGDLS, CDR2 YYNGEE. J gave up 5 bases and V 2 bases, and 10 bases lay outside the gene matches. The CDR3 runs to 16 residues. The CDR3 bases are TGTGCCAGCAGCGTCACCACAGGGGGCGCTGGGACTGAAGCTTTCTTT. Its protein is CASSVTTGGAGTEAFF.

The genes are TRBV11-1 and TRBJ2-3; D gene ambiguous. Germline values: CDR1 SGHAT, CDR2 FQDESV (reference sequence). This CDR3 has 12 residues. V was cut by 1 base and J by 5 bases, with 4 bases left in between. DNA of the CDR3: TGTGCCAGCAGCTTAGTTCAAGATACGCAGTATTTT. This encodes CASSLVQDTQYF. The full variable domain, in which reference TRBV11-1 and TRBJ2-3 provide the parts outside the CDR3, is EAEVAQSPRYKITEKSQAVAFWCDPISGHATLYWYRQILGQGPELLVQFQDESVVDDSQLPKDRFSAERLKGVDSTLKIQPAELGDSAMYLCASSLVQDTQYFGPGTRLTVL.

The V call is TRBV7-9, the J call TRBJ2-6; 7 nucleotides agree with TRBD1. CDR3 length: 17 residues. With V trimmed by 5 bases and J by 0 bases, 7 bases remained unmatched. Germline CDR1 SEHNR, CDR2 FQNEAQ (reference sequence). For the CDR3, the DNA is TGTGCCAGCAGCCACGGGACAGATCTCTCTGGGGCCAACGTCCTGACTTTC. Its protein is CASSHGTDLSGANVLTF.

The genes are TRBV4-1 and TRBJ1-4; no firm D call. This CDR3 region has 15 residues. Trimming stripped 0 bases from V and 3 bases from J, with 8 bases between. Germline V lookup: CDR1 MGHRA, CDR2 YSYEKL. Written as DNA, the CDR3 is TGCGCCAGCAGCCAAGATGGGTCGGCTAATGAAAAACTGTTTTTT. Its translation: CASSQDGSANEKLFF.

The V gene is TRBV11-2, the J gene TRBJ1-6; a possible D gene is TRBD1 (6 bases). CDR1 is SGHAT and CDR2 is FQNNGV in the germline V gene. This CDR3 spans 13 amino acids. V was shortened by 0 bases and J by 16 bases, with 13 bases between the two germline ends. The CDR3 DNA sequence: TGTGCCAGCAGCTTAGATCAGAGGGGGTTTCTCCACTTT. It yields the protein CASSLDQRGFLHF.

The rearrangement uses TRBV29-1 and TRBJ2-1, with TRBD2 matching 10 bases. The CDR3 has 12 amino acids. Germline CDR1 and CDR2: SQVTM and ANQGSEA. V shed 0 bases, J shed 10 bases, and the junction held 0 bases outside the gene matches. The CDR3 nucleotides are TGCAGCGTTGAAGAACTAGCGGGGGAGCAGTTCTTC. Translation gives CSVEELAGEQFF.

In its sample, this clone is medium-sized. This rearrangement joins TRBV9 to TRBJ2-3, with D perhaps TRBD2 (6 bases). The CDR3 is made up of 16 amino acids. V was clipped by 4 bases and J by 4 bases, with 19 bases between them. Germline V gene data show CDR1 as SGDLS and CDR2 as YYNGEE. Written as DNA, the CDR3 is TGTGCCAGCAGCTTGGTAGTCAGAGGAGGGGCAGATACGCAGTATTTT. This translates into CASSLVVRGGADTQYF.

The chain joins TRBV28 to TRBJ1-5, with a possible D match to TRBD1 (5 bases). This CDR3 is built from 14 residues. V gave up 2 bases and J gave up 7 bases, with 12 bases separating them. Germline V lookup: CDR1 MDHEN, CDR2 SYDVKM. The DNA of the CDR3 is TGTGCCAGCAGTTTACAATTCCAGGGCCAGCCCCAGCATTTT. Amino acid sequence: CASSLQFQGQPQHF.